This TCR beta chain was obtained from a study of T-cell reconstitution after alpha-beta-depleted transplantation in children. To note about this clonotype: What it binds is unknown.

The trim removed 4 bases at V and 4 bases at J, leaving 6 bases unmatched. Germline assignment: CDR1 SGHNT and CDR2 YYREEE (reference sequence). CDR3 length: 16 amino acids. General study points: The authors attributed T-cell counts and diversity one year after transplant mostly to newly produced T cells. Surviving recipient T cells and thymic progenitors produced the high day-60 TCRbeta diversity seen in some patients. Reportedly, only several hundred clones from non-depleted graft cells drove alpha-beta T-cell counts at about two months.

The TCRbeta library incorporated unique molecular identifiers. TCRdb processed the PCR reads anew with MiXCR; each CDR3 protein has one entry. The top ten hold around a third of the sample, which has 530,000 or so distinct CDR3 sequences, 27% seen once. The material was PBMCs, obtained before TCRalphabeta/CD19-depleted stem cell transplant. V gene TRBV5-4 combines with J gene TRBJ2-2; 11 nucleotides match TRBD2. This clonotype was obtained from a boy under two years old with Wiskott-Aldrich syndrome, due to receive a stem cell transplant. CDR3 sequence reads: CASSIRLAGPTGELFF. The CDR3 region has the DNA TGTGCCAGCAGCATCAGACTAGCGGGACCCACCGGGGAGCTGTTTTTT.